The 2 T cell receptor beta chains presented below share a single source sample, sequenced in a study of T-cell reconstitution after alpha-beta-depleted transplantation in children. As it was prepared, the TCRbeta library received unique molecular identifiers. TCRdb re-called the PCR reads through MiXCR, storing one row per CDR3 protein. This sample yields about 250,000 distinct CDR3 sequences, of which about 24% are seen a single time; 4% to 6% belongs to the top ten. The sequences come from PBMCs, mostly from graft donor cells, collected 360 days after TCRalphabeta/CD19-depleted stem cell transplant. The receptor set was obtained from a female patient aged 2 to 10 who had a stem cell transplant for congenital amegakaryocytic thrombocytopenia, so the T cells may come from the graft donor.

This clonotype turned up a few times. The genes are TRBV28 and TRBJ2-1; D unresolved. The CDR3 runs to 13 residues. V was cut by 6 bases and J by 6 bases, with 12 bases left in between. Germline V CDR1 and CDR2: MDHEN, SYDVKM. In DNA, the CDR3 is TGTGCCAGCAGGACTTTCCTTATCAATGAGCAGTTCTTC. It encodes CASRTFLINEQFF.

This clonotype was seen more than once but under ten times. The chain has TRBV6-6 and TRBJ2-5; D possibly corresponds to TRBD2 (5 bases). The V end was cut by 5 bases, the J end by 5 bases, with 12 bases between. This CDR3 is 13 amino acids long. Germline V CDR1 and CDR2: MNHNY, SVGAGI (reference sequence). As DNA, the CDR3 is TGTGCCAGCAGTCAAGGGAGTAGGGAGACCCAGTACTTC. As protein: CASSQGSRETQYF.